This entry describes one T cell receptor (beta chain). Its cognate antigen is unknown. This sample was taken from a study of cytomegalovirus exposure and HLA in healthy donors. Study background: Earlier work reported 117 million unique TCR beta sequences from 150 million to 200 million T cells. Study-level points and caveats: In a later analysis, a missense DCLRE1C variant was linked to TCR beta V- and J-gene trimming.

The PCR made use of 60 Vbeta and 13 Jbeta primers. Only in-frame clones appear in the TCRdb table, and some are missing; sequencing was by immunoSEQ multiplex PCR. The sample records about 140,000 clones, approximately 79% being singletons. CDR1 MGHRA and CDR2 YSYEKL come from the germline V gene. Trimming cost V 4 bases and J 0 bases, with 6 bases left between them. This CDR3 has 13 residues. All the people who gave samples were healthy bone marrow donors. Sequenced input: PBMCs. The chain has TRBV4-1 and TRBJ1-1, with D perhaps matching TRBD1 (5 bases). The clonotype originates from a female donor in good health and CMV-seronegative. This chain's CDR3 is CASSPRVNTEAFF. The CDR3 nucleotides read TGCGCCAGCAGCCCCAGGGTGAACACTGAAGCTTTCTTT.